A single sample is the source of the 4 T cell receptor beta chains below, sequenced in a study of T cells in narcolepsy. Sequenced by immunoSEQ multiplex PCR; TCRdb stores in-frame clones only, minus some. The repertoire holds 25,000 to 30,000 clones, roughly four fifths seen once, with about 0.9% in the top ten. Sequenced material: CD45RA- memory CD4+ T cells from PBMCs. These receptors were obtained from a human donor with narcolepsy.

The chain recombines TRBV11-3 with TRBJ1-2; TRBD1 aligns across 8 bases. Trimming cost V 6 bases and J 7 bases; bases outside gene matches: 4. In germline, CDR1 is SGHNT, CDR2 YENEEA. The CDR3 runs 12 residues. The CDR3 is CASRDRVAGYTF. The CDR3 nucleotides are TGTGCCAGCAGGGACAGGGTCGCTGGCTACACCTTC.

The rearrangement joins TRBV6-1 to TRBJ2-5; 9 nucleotides align to TRBD1. The trim removed 3 bases at V and 7 bases at J, leaving 12 bases unmatched. This CDR3 spans 16 amino acids. Germline CDR1 reads MNHNS; CDR2 reads SASEGT. In DNA form, the CDR3 reads TGTGCCAGCAGTGACACTGGGACAGGGCAGGCGGGGACCCAGTACTTC. Residues: CASSDTGTGQAGTQYF.

The V gene is TRBV20-1, the J gene TRBJ1-2; D remains ambiguous. Trimming took 5 bases from V and 4 from J, leaving 8 bases between them. CDR1 DFQATT and CDR2 SNEGSKA come from the germline V gene (reference sequence). The CDR3 extends over 11 amino acids. The chain's CDR3 is CSAWALYGYTF. The CDR3 coding sequence is TGCAGTGCTTGGGCCCTCTATGGCTACACCTTC.

This chain joins TRBV7-9 and TRBJ1-5; 7 nucleotides line up with TRBD1. The CDR3 has 15 amino acids. From germline, CDR1 is SEHNR and CDR2 FQNEAQ (reference sequence). Unmatched junction bases numbered 8, after V lost 5 bases and J lost 4 bases. The CDR3, as DNA: TGTGCCAGCAGCCTACCGGGGACAGCGAATCAGCCCCAGCATTTT. This gives the protein CASSLPGTANQPQHF.